A selection of T cell receptor beta chains follows, all from one sample in a study of shared T cell receptors in the human thymus. Method: immunoSEQ multiplex PCR; TCRdb's copy keeps in-frame clones and lacks some. The table lists hundreds of thousands of clones, over 75% of them singletons, with under 0.01% in the top ten. These data are also associated with another study on human thymus T cells.

The specimen was thymocytes. The receptors were gathered from a boy less than two years old with a congenital heart defect. Both conserved end residues are part of each CDR3. Fields, in order: CDR3 DNA, CDR3 protein, D gene, clone size, V gene, J gene. D genes are given only for firm matches. Where a row states a size, it is once, few, many or the class of an expanded clone; other rows omit it.

CDR3 DNA: TGTGCCAGCAGCTTTGGGACTCCCTACGAGCAGTACTTC; CDR3 protein: CASSFGTPYEQYF; D gene: NA; clone size: NA; V gene: TRBV7-9; J gene: TRBJ2-7
CDR3 DNA: TGTGCCACCAGCAGAGATAATTTGGGGGGTAATCAGCCCCAGCATTTT; CDR3 protein: CATSRDNLGGNQPQHF; D gene: NA; clone size: NA; V gene: TRBV15; J gene: TRBJ1-5
CDR3 DNA: TGCGCCAGCAGCCAAAAGGGCCAAGGGACAGGCGAGCAGTACTTC; CDR3 protein: CASSQKGQGTGEQYF; D gene: TRBD1; clone size: NA; V gene: TRBV4-3; J gene: TRBJ2-7
CDR3 DNA: TGTGCCAGCAGTGAAGGGGAAGGACAGGGGGGAGTTTTCTTT; CDR3 protein: CASSEGEGQGGVFF; D gene: TRBD1; clone size: NA; V gene: TRBV25-1; J gene: TRBJ1-1
CDR3 DNA: TGTGCCAGCAGTAGATCCTTCCAGGGGCCTGGAAACACCATATATTTT; CDR3 protein: CASSRSFQGPGNTIYF; D gene: NA; clone size: few; V gene: TRBV6-6; J gene: TRBJ1-3
CDR3 DNA: TGCGCCAGCAGCGATCCAGACAGGGTAGACACTGAAGCTTTCTTT; CDR3 protein: CASSDPDRVDTEAFF; D gene: TRBD1; clone size: NA; V gene: TRBV5-1; J gene: TRBJ1-1
CDR3 DNA: TGCGCCAGCAGCTTGGATCAGGAGGGTCGGGAGTACTTC; CDR3 protein: CASSLDQEGREYF; D gene: NA; clone size: once; V gene: TRBV5-1; J gene: TRBJ2-5
CDR3 DNA: TGTGCCGGGGGGACAGTACAAGAAAAACTGTTTTTT; CDR3 protein: CAGGTVQEKLFF; D gene: TRBD1; clone size: NA; V gene: TRBV2; J gene: TRBJ1-4
CDR3 DNA: TGCGCCAGCAGCCAATACTTGGGGGGGGGCTACGAGCAGTACTTC; CDR3 protein: CASSQYLGGGYEQYF; D gene: TRBD2; clone size: NA; V gene: TRBV4-3; J gene: TRBJ2-7
CDR3 DNA: TGTGCCAGCAGTTTAGCCGCGGGAGCCTACGAGCAGTACTTC; CDR3 protein: CASSLAAGAYEQYF; D gene: TRBD2; clone size: NA; V gene: TRBV27; J gene: TRBJ2-7
CDR3 DNA: TGTGCCAGCTCACCAAGGTCCAGGGATGAAAACATTCAGTACTTC; CDR3 protein: CASSPRSRDENIQYF; D gene: NA; clone size: once; V gene: TRBV18; J gene: TRBJ2-4
CDR3 DNA: TGCGCCAGCAGCATCACAAAACAGGGAGATACGCAGTATTTT; CDR3 protein: CASSITKQGDTQYF; D gene: NA; clone size: NA; V gene: TRBV5-1; J gene: TRBJ2-3
CDR3 DNA: TGTGCCAAATTAAAGGGAGGAATTTGTAGCGAGCAGTACTTC; CDR3 protein: CAKLKGGICSEQYF; D gene: NA; clone size: NA; V gene: TRBV27; J gene: TRBJ2-7
CDR3 DNA: TGTGCCAGCTCCCCATCGGCCAGGGCAGACATCGGGGAGCTGTTTTTT; CDR3 protein: CASSPSARADIGELFF; D gene: NA; clone size: NA; V gene: TRBV6-4; J gene: TRBJ2-2
CDR3 DNA: TGTGCCAGCAGTCCGCGTAAGAACTACGAGCAGTACTTC; CDR3 protein: CASSPRKNYEQYF; D gene: NA; clone size: NA; V gene: TRBV7-2; J gene: TRBJ2-7
CDR3 DNA: TGTGCCCCCCCGGACAGGACAAGCTCCTACGAGCAGTACTTC; CDR3 protein: CAPPDRTSSYEQYF; D gene: TRBD1; clone size: NA; V gene: TRBV2; J gene: TRBJ2-7
CDR3 DNA: TGCAGCGTACAGGGGGAAGAGACCCAGTACTTC; CDR3 protein: CSVQGEETQYF; D gene: TRBD1; clone size: NA; V gene: TRBV29-1; J gene: TRBJ2-5
CDR3 DNA: TGCGCCAGCAGTGAGTCGCGGGGGGAGACACGCTATGGCTACACCTTC; CDR3 protein: CASSESRGETRYGYTF; D gene: NA; clone size: once; V gene: TRBV10-2; J gene: TRBJ1-2
CDR3 DNA: TGTGCCAGCAGCGACGACCCCTTAAAGAACAGGGTGGGGGAGCAGTACTTC; CDR3 protein: CASSDDPLKNRVGEQYF; D gene: NA; clone size: few; V gene: TRBV9; J gene: TRBJ2-7
CDR3 DNA: TGTGCCAGCAGCCAACTCCCTGGGGCACCAACTAAATACACCGGGGAGCTGTTTTTT; CDR3 protein: CASSQLPGAPTKYTGELFF; D gene: NA; clone size: NA; V gene: TRBV4-2; J gene: TRBJ2-2
CDR3 DNA: TGTGCCAGCAGTCCCAGGGGAAGCGAGGGCTACACCTTC; CDR3 protein: CASSPRGSEGYTF; D gene: NA; clone size: NA; V gene: TRBV28; J gene: TRBJ1-2
CDR3 DNA: TGCGCCAGCAGCCAAGACGCTCGACTAGCCCGATTAGAGCAGTTCTTC; CDR3 protein: CASSQDARLARLEQFF; D gene: TRBD2; clone size: NA; V gene: TRBV4-3; J gene: TRBJ2-1
CDR3 DNA: TGCGCCAGCAGCCTGGGGACTAGCGGGACGGGCACCGGGGAGCTGTTTTTT; CDR3 protein: CASSLGTSGTGTGELFF; D gene: TRBD2; clone size: NA; V gene: TRBV5-1; J gene: TRBJ2-2
CDR3 DNA: TGCGCCAGCAGCGGACTAGCATACAATGAGCAGTTCTTC; CDR3 protein: CASSGLAYNEQFF; D gene: TRBD2; clone size: NA; V gene: TRBV10-2; J gene: TRBJ2-1
CDR3 DNA: TGCGCCAGCAGCTTGGGTGGACAGGGGCGGAGAAAACTGTTTTTT; CDR3 protein: CASSLGGQGRRKLFF; D gene: TRBD1; clone size: NA; V gene: TRBV5-1; J gene: TRBJ1-4
CDR3 DNA: TGTGCCAGCAGCCTACAGGGGCGGGGTATCTACGAGCAGTACTTC; CDR3 protein: CASSLQGRGIYEQYF; D gene: NA; clone size: few; V gene: TRBV5-4; J gene: TRBJ2-7
CDR3 DNA: TGTGCCAGCAGTTTAGGGCGAGGAGGACCTCGACCCTATGGCTACACCTTC; CDR3 protein: CASSLGRGGPRPYGYTF; D gene: NA; clone size: NA; V gene: TRBV28; J gene: TRBJ1-2
CDR3 DNA: TGTGCCAGAAGCTTGGGACTAGCGGGATGGGGGGACTCCTACGAGCAGTACTTC; CDR3 protein: CARSLGLAGWGDSYEQYF; D gene: TRBD2; clone size: NA; V gene: TRBV5-3; J gene: TRBJ2-7
CDR3 DNA: TGCACCAGCAGCGGCCGGGACTCCCGACACAATGAGCAGTTCTTC; CDR3 protein: CTSSGRDSRHNEQFF; D gene: NA; clone size: NA; V gene: TRBV1; J gene: TRBJ2-1
CDR3 DNA: TGTGCCAGCAGCGGGGGACTCCGCAATCAGCCCCAGCATTTT; CDR3 protein: CASSGGLRNQPQHF; D gene: NA; clone size: NA; V gene: TRBV9; J gene: TRBJ1-5
CDR3 DNA: TGTGCCAGTAGTATAGTGGGAGGAATTAACTATGGCTACACCTTC; CDR3 protein: CASSIVGGINYGYTF; D gene: NA; clone size: NA; V gene: TRBV19; J gene: TRBJ1-2